One T cell receptor beta chain is described in this entry. No antigen is known for it. No base quality values were provided; no much bigger clone lies one nucleotide off. The data stem from a study of cytomegalovirus exposure and HLA in healthy donors (TCRdb year 2017). A note on the overall study: An earlier analysis of 587 of the donors reported approximately 260 Gb of sequence data and 117 million unique TCR beta sequences obtained from roughly 170 million T cells. A later analysis re-examined previously published TCR beta repertoires from more than 550 donors and added high-resolution HLA genotyping to investigate patterns of TCR occurrence. Of the approximately 370 genotyped donors, 81% were placed in the genetic ancestry cluster associated with self-reported Caucasian donors. Donor age, sex, ethnicity and CMV serostatus were collected together with the repertoire data. Every discovery cohort repertoire had been produced on one sequencing platform. The study combined high-throughput TCR immunosequencing, statistical association of individual TCRs with disease status, and machine learning to predict cytomegalovirus infection status. A separate validation cohort of over 95 different subjects was used in addition to the roughly 720-subject first cohort. Class I and class II HLA loci were covered by the typing at four-digit resolution. A later genetic analysis used genome-wide SNP genotypes for 398 of the 666 donors, treating that subset as a discovery cohort. In the later analysis, no new phenotypic data were used to find candidate immune exposures; instead, reliance was placed on TCR beta sequences and their occurrence across donors. Roughly 300 gigabases of sequencing data and around 85 million unique TCR sequences made up an early release that covered roughly 670 HLA-typed donors. Because of strong linkage in the cohort, 5 or 6 DR-DQ haplotypes were treated as single units for association and clustering. The number of donors typed differed by locus, with about 629-630 for A, B, C, DRB1 and DQB1, roughly 520 for DQA1, under 610 for DPA1, and about 450 for DPB1. The aim of the study was to test whether cataloging public T cell receptors could identify signatures of past pathogen exposure. On average, roughly 240,000 unique TCR beta nucleotide sequences were sequenced per donor among some 430 genotyped donors of the cohort, with around 19% of those sequences being non-productive. The T cell repertoires of 700 or so subjects were profiled by immunosequencing and related to cytomegalovirus serostatus. In an earlier analysis of roughly 540 of the donors, high-throughput TCR beta sequencing was used to judge whether each TCR beta V gene segment behaved as functional or pseudogenic. Points the paper makes about the study in general: Only TCR beta chains were sequenced in this cohort, and the absence of alpha or paired-chain data limited detectable features. The classifier was reported to diagnose cytomegalovirus status with high specificity and sensitivity in both the original cohort and the validation cohort. The authors suggested that the approach could potentially be extended to other disease states and immunological phenotypes. In the study, some 160 TCR beta chains were listed as associated with cytomegalovirus. CMV serostatus was the only immune exposure information available for the cohort. About 15 rarely observed V segments, including chromosome 9 orphons, were excluded from the earlier analysis of a few hundred of the donors because counts were too low. The 87-base-pair reads could not distinguish some IMGT-functional V segments, including TRBV6-2 and TRBV6-3, so those segments were excluded. Compared with the roughly 700-donor mean, donors in an Asian-associated ancestry cluster had fewer N-insertions in productive TCRs, according to a later genetic analysis. Compared with equally common non-associated chains, HLA-associated TCR beta chains in a later analysis were more clonally expanded and had lower generation probabilities. Linkage disequilibrium might explain the correlated functional status among segregating V segments, but an unknown experimental factor could not be ruled out. Most CMV-associated TCR beta chains appeared to be HLA-restricted in a later analysis, and the HLA associations seemed to be driven largely by CMV exposure. A further reported finding was that TCR beta sequences accurately predicted the HLA-A and HLA-B alleles for most subjects in the first cohort. An earlier analysis of approximately 590 of the donors showed that most TCR beta V segments appeared in productive rearrangements either about 87% or about 30% of the time, which broadly matched IMGT annotations. A cluster of highly shared sequence variants was judged likely to be a technical artifact of the sequencing pipeline. Several of the top co-occurrence clusters appeared to be linked to parvovirus B19, influenza, CMV and Epstein-Barr virus, according to a later analysis. Strong co-occurrence of HLA alleles, especially DR and DQ, made assigning TCR associations to individual alleles difficult. V-gene and J-gene trimming of TCR beta chains was associated with a missense DCLRE1C variant in a later genetic analysis, and the association was replicated in an independent cohort. In vitro tests confirmed that a few of the cytomegalovirus-associated TCR beta chains recognize cytomegalovirus antigens. Because HLA typing was missing for some donors at each locus, association tests included only the typed subset. Roughly uniform sequencing depth across donors was assumed in presence/absence analyses, although this assumption may not hold. A later analysis associated around 16,000 TCR beta sequences with specific HLA alleles at a false discovery rate of 0.05. In a later analysis, the rate of TCR association differed among HLA loci, with DRB1 alleles having the most associated TCRs and HLA-C alleles having the fewest. Most TCR sequences were seen in very few donors, while some public TCRs were found in many individuals.

Libraries were prepared through the immunoSEQ multiplex PCR assay. For the multiplex PCR, a mixture combining 60 forward primers for TCR Vbeta segments and 13 reverse primers for TCR Jbeta segments was used. The CDR3 region of rearranged TCR beta genes was amplified from genomic DNA by a multiplex PCR assay. The amplified TCR beta libraries were sequenced on the Illumina HiSeq System as 87-base-pair reads. The source study handled its data this way. Across the 600 to 700 repertoires, a later analysis counted 80 million or so unique TCR beta chains, approximately 12 million of which were shared by at least two donors. A nearest-neighbor algorithm error-corrected the raw reads and collapsed the reads into unique sequences, merging closely related sequences to remove PCR and sequencing errors. CDR3 sequences were aligned to IMGT reference sequences to assign V, D and J gene segments. For a sequence to be retained, at least a six-nucleotide match to both a V gene segment and a J gene segment was required. Rearrangements were classified as productive when the CDR3 lacked stop codons and remained in frame with V and J, and all other rearrangements were classified as non-productive. CDR3 was defined by IMGT convention, running from the second conserved V-encoded cysteine to the conserved J-encoded phenylalanine. The earlier analysis of about 610 of the donors excluded sequences that lacked an unambiguous match to a single V gene segment. An earlier analysis of 587 of the donors classified V segments as functional when productive rearrangements were above 56.7% and as segregating when the standard deviation between donors was above 5%. A statistical classification framework was developed to diagnose cytomegalovirus status using the catalog of TCR beta chain sequences. In a later analysis, V and J genes were assigned by comparing TCR nucleotide sequences against IMGT/GENE-DB human TR gene sequences. In a later analysis, CDR3 sequences and most-parsimonious VDJ recombination scenarios were assigned using the TCRdist pipeline. A later analysis defined each TCR beta chain by its CDR3 amino acid sequence plus V-gene family, and excluded reads lacking a unique V-gene family. A later analysis removed several hundred highly shared, low-generation-probability nucleotide sequences to deal with suspected cross-contamination and a sequencing artifact. In a later analysis, a clonal expansion index was calculated for each public chain from normalized within-repertoire ranks of inferred template counts. Generation probabilities in a later analysis came from a VDJ recombination model fitted to out-of-frame rearrangements, and those results were checked against IGoR. A later analysis scored TCR-TCR, TCR-HLA and TCR-CMV co-occurrence with hypergeometric tests, applying a repertoire-size bias correction to TCR pairs. False discovery rates were estimated in a later analysis by permuting HLA or CMV assignments 20 times. In a later analysis, co-occurring TCRs were grouped with DBSCAN, and TCRdist sequence similarity was added when clustering was performed within HLA-allele-positive subsets. Repertoires with fewer than 30,000 or more than 120,000 public chains were left out of co-occurrence clustering, as were about five repertoires with anomalous nucleotide sharing. TCRdb mirrors the immuneACCESS table, restricted to in-frame sequences. Some clones are absent from its copies; in checked studies, under half trace to an unresolved V gene, and the reason for the others is unknown. V and J calls and clone size are copied from that table; D and trimming were computed from the DNA. The sample table holds some 78,000 clones, of which around 70% were seen once. The top ten constitute approximately 9% of the sample.

The CDR3, cysteine through phenylalanine, is 13 amino acids long. The only DNA kept is the CDR3, 39 bases in frame from the first base. The trim is 3 bases for V and 4 bases for J, with a gap of 9 bases between the germline ends. The germline V gene provides CDR1 MGHRA and CDR2 YSYEKL. The cohort consisted of approximately 690 healthy bone marrow donors. At the time of sampling, every cohort member was nominally healthy, though immune exposures that went unrecorded were likely present. The donor was CMV seropositive and belonged to the group of some 290 seropositive cohort members. Every donor gave a peripheral blood sample, and the peripheral blood mononuclear cells from that sample were used for TCR beta sequencing. Genomic DNA was extracted from the blood cell samples with the Qiagen DNeasy Blood Extraction Kit.

This receptor was identified in a man between 35 and 55 years old in good health and CMV-seropositive. Sequenced material: PBMCs. The chain uses TRBV4-1 and TRBJ1-1, with the D gene not confidently named. The CDR3 corresponds to CASSQKRATEAFF. The DNA is TGCGCCAGCAGCCAGAAGAGGGCCACTGAAGCTTTCTTT.